These 18 T cell receptor beta chains originate from one sample sequenced in a study of cytomegalovirus exposure and HLA in healthy donors. PCR primers comprised 60 Vbeta and 13 Jbeta primers. The repertoire was sequenced with immunoSEQ multiplex PCR; TCRdb's copy has only in-frame clones and lacks some. Here the sample spans approximately 150,000 clones, roughly 81% being singletons. Input material: PBMCs. Every receptor here comes from a girl between 5 and 17 years old in good health and CMV-seropositive.

V usage is TRBV25-1 and J usage is TRBJ2-7; D is possibly TRBD1 (5 bases). Germline assignment: CDR1 MGHDK and CDR2 SYGVNS. This CDR3 has 14 amino acids. With 2 bases removed from V and 4 bases from J, the gap between germline ends came to 12 bases. The CDR3 coding sequence is TGTGCCAGCAGTGAACAGGGAAATACATACGAGCAGTACTTC. Translated, it gives CASSEQGNTYEQYF.

The gene calls are TRBV2 and TRBJ2-7; TRBD2 agrees at 11 bases. The V segment lost 3 bases and the J segment 2 bases; nucleotides outside the gene matches: 0. Germline values: CDR1 SNHLY, CDR2 FYNNEI. The CDR3 sequence is 14 residues long. The CDR3 loop reads CASSDSGGAYEQYF. In DNA form, the CDR3 reads TGTGCCAGCAGTGATAGCGGGGGGGCCTACGAGCAGTACTTC.

The table lists this clone with a count of one. This rearrangement joins TRBV15 to TRBJ2-2; D is possibly TRBD2 (6 bases). Trimming took off 0 bases at V and 5 bases at J, with 10 bases between the two ends. The germline gives CDR1 LNHNV, CDR2 YYDKDF (reference sequence). This CDR3 has 15 amino acids. In DNA form, the CDR3 reads TGTGCCACCAGCAGAGATCGGGGGTTAACCGGGGAGCTGTTTTTT. Residues: CATSRDRGLTGELFF.

The V gene is TRBV6-5, the J gene TRBJ2-1; possible D gene TRBD2, 6 bases. The V gene lost 6 bases and the J gene lost 2 bases, with 11 bases spanning the gap. CDR1 is MNHEY, CDR2 SVGAGI, per germline. The CDR3 is 14 residues long. The CDR3 DNA reads TGTGCCAGCAGCCCAGGAGGGACCTACAATGAGCAGTTCTTC. Translated, it gives CASSPGGTYNEQFF.

This sequence joins TRBV6-1 and TRBJ1-5, with a possible D match to TRBD1 (5 bases). Trimming shortened V by 0 bases and J by 4 bases, and 10 bases separated the two germline ends. Germline loops: CDR1 MNHNS, CDR2 SASEGT. CDR3 length equals 15 residues. The CDR3 region is CASSEATAINQPQHF. The DNA for the CDR3 is TGTGCCAGCAGTGAAGCGACAGCAATTAATCAGCCCCAGCATTTT.

This chain joins TRBV15 and TRBJ1-2, with 7 bases aligning to TRBD1. From germline, CDR1 is LNHNV and CDR2 YYDKDF (reference sequence). The CDR3 totals 14 residues. V lost 3 bases, J lost 1 base, and 2 bases stayed unmatched. This CDR3 reads CATSRTGHNYGYTF. The CDR3 DNA reads TGTGCCACCAGCAGGACAGGGCATAACTATGGCTACACCTTC. The whole variable domain, remainder taken from reference TRBV15 and TRBJ1-2, is DAMVIQNPRYQVTQFGKPVTLSCSQTLNHNVMYWYQQKSSQAPKLLFHYYDKDFNNEADTPDNFQSRRPNTSFCFLDIRSPGLGDTAMYLCATSRTGHNYGYTFGSGTRLTVV.

This clone was seen a single time. The chain carries TRBV5-5 and TRBJ2-7, with a tentative D call TRBD1 (5 bases). The CDR3 runs 14 residues. Trimming took off 6 bases at V and 3 bases at J, with 16 bases between the two ends. Germline V CDR1 and CDR2: SGHKS, YYEKEE (reference sequence). The CDR3 here is CASTNRAGNYEQYF. The CDR3 nucleotides read TGTGCCAGCACCAATCGGGCAGGGAACTACGAGCAGTACTTC.

The V call is TRBV4-1, the J call TRBJ1-1; D may be TRBD1 (5 bases). The germline V and J ends were trimmed by 1 base and 5 bases, with 26 bases remaining between them. CDR3 length equals 19 residues. Germline V gene data show CDR1 as MGHRA and CDR2 as YSYEKL. The CDR3 coding sequence is TGCGCCAGCAGCCAAGTAGGCCAGGGAAGGCTAAAAGGTCTAACTGAAGCTTTCTTT. Translation gives CASSQVGQGRLKGLTEAFF.

DNA of the CDR3: TGTGCCAGCAGCCATGGACCCAAACAGGGTCGGGGAAGCACTGAAGCTTTCTTT. It yields the protein CASSHGPKQGRGSTEAFF. This chain uses TRBV14 with TRBJ1-1; perhaps TRBD1 as D (6 bases). From germline, CDR1 is SGHDN and CDR2 FVKESK. This CDR3 is built from 18 residues. Trimming took 3 bases from V and 4 from J, leaving 24 bases between them.

The rearrangement links TRBV15 to TRBJ1-3; the D gene is possibly TRBD1 (6 bases). Germline V CDR1 and CDR2: LNHNV, YYDKDF (reference sequence). The CDR3 totals 17 residues. Deletions cut 1 base from V and 4 bases from J, with 17 bases between. The CDR3 region is CATSRGKQGPAGNTIYF. CDR3 bases: TGTGCCACCAGCAGAGGAAAGCAGGGGCCCGCAGGAAACACCATATATTTT.

The chain is built from TRBV11-2 and TRBJ2-1; 8 bases match TRBD1. The CDR3 loop spans 13 amino acids. CDR1 and CDR2 from the germline V gene are SGHAT and FQNNGV. V lost 1 base and J lost 11; bases outside the gene matches: 4. The CDR3 loop reads CASSLGGQEQQFF. CDR3 DNA: TGTGCCAGCAGCTTAGGGGGACAGGAGCAGCAGTTCTTC.

The rearrangement links TRBV19 to TRBJ1-3; D is perhaps TRBD1 (5 bases). Trimming took off 4 bases at V and 0 bases at J, with 10 bases between the two ends. This CDR3 contains 15 residues. Germline CDR1 reads LNHDA; CDR2 reads SQIVND (reference sequence). In nucleotides, the CDR3 is TGTGCCAGTAGTACCGACAGAGCCTCTGGAAACACCATATATTTT. This sequence encodes CASSTDRASGNTIYF.

The V gene is TRBV13, the J gene TRBJ2-1; TRBD1 aligns across 8 bases. This CDR3 region has 17 residues. V was pared by 0 bases and J by 1 base, with 5 bases of the junction left unmatched. CDR1 is PRHDT, CDR2 FYEKMQ, per germline (reference sequence). This chain's CDR3 is CASSLGRGRSSYNEQFF. Written as DNA, the CDR3 is TGTGCCAGCAGCTTAGGCAGGGGGCGGTCTTCCTACAATGAGCAGTTCTTC.

The J gene is TRBJ1-2, the V gene TRBV11-3; 10 nucleotides align to TRBD1. J was trimmed by 4 bases and V by 5 bases; bases with no gene match: 7. The CDR3 is made up of 15 amino acids. CDR1 SGHNT and CDR2 YENEEA come from the germline V gene. Here the CDR3 DNA reads TGTGCCAGCAGCAAACATGACAGGGGGCTCTATGGCTACACCTTC. Residues: CASSKHDRGLYGYTF.

This chain uses TRBV14 with TRBJ2-5, with TRBD2 as a possible D gene (5 bases). The V gene lost 5 bases and the J gene lost 2 bases, with 12 bases spanning the gap. From germline, CDR1 is SGHDN and CDR2 FVKESK. The CDR3 contains 14 residues. The CDR3 DNA is TGTGCCAGCAGCGATTGGACTGATCAAGAGACCCAGTACTTC. Translated, it gives CASSDWTDQETQYF.

This chain uses TRBV4-1 with TRBJ1-1; TRBD1 matches at 8 bases. The germline CDR1 and CDR2 sequences are MGHRA and YSYEKL. The J segment lost 4 bases and the V segment lost 8 bases, leaving 6 bases of the junction unmatched. The CDR3 has 13 residues. This CDR3 reads CASADRVGTEAFF. The CDR3 DNA reads as TGCGCCAGCGCGGACAGGGTAGGCACTGAAGCTTTCTTT.

V usage is TRBV5-1 and J usage is TRBJ1-3; the D gene is possibly TRBD1 (5 bases). This CDR3 has 13 amino acids. Trimming cost V 4 bases and J 6 bases, with 11 bases left between them. The germline V gene has CDR1 SGHRS and CDR2 YFSETQ. CDR3 bases: TGCGCCAGCAGCCTGACAGAAGCAAACACCATATATTTT. Its protein is CASSLTEANTIYF. The whole variable domain, remainder taken from reference TRBV5-1 and TRBJ1-3, is KAGVTQTPRYLIKTRGQQVTLSCSPISGHRSVSWYQQTPGQGLQFLFEYFSETQRNKGNFPGRFSGRQFSNSRSEMNVSTLELGDSALYLCASSLTEANTIYFGEGSWLTVV.

The chain joins TRBV29-1 to TRBJ1-1, with 9 positions matching TRBD1. V lost 8 bases to trimming and J lost 10 bases; unmatched junction nucleotides: 11. The CDR3 has 12 amino acids. Germline CDR1 and CDR2: SQVTM and ANQGSEA. Here the CDR3 DNA reads TGCAGCATCCGGGACAGGGACGGTAGAGCTTTCTTT. Translation gives CSIRDRDGRAFF. Filled out from reference TRBV29-1 and TRBJ1-1, the complete variable domain reads SAVISQKPSRDICQRGTSLTIQCQVDSQVTMMFWYRQQPGQSLTLIATANQGSEATYESGFVIDKFPISRPNLTFSTLTVSNMSPEDSSIYLCSIRDRDGRAFFGQGTRLTVV.